This entry is about one T cell receptor (beta chain). Its target is unknown. These data originate in a study of T cell responses to AZD1222 COVID-19 vaccine. This CDR3 comprises 13 residues. Trimming removed 0 bases at V and 3 bases at J, with 6 bases between. The germline V gene encodes CDR1 MNHNS and CDR2 SASEGT. Using immunoSEQ multiplex PCR, the repertoire was profiled, and TCRdb retains in-frame clones only, with some absent. This sample carries just under 95,000 clones, about nine tenths of them seen once, and the ten largest clones take 10%. Findings of the study overall: Nearly half of spike-specific TCRs reportedly go after variant regions that carry no mutations.

The gene calls are TRBV6-1 and TRBJ2-7; D not certain. This sequence was found in an adult in good health. The source material was peripheral blood, sampled on day 0 of AZD1222 vaccination. The CDR3 DNA reads TGTGCCAGCAGTGAAGCGACGGTCTACGAGCAGTACTTC. Its protein is CASSEATVYEQYF.